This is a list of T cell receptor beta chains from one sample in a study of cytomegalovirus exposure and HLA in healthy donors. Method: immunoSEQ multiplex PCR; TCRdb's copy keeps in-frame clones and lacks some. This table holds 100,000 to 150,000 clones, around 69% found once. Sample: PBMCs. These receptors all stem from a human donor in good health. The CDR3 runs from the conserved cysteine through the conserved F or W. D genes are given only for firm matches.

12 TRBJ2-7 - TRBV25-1 CASSLTGYEQYF TGTGCCAGCAGCCTCACAGGTTACGAGCAGTACTTC
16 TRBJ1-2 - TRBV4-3 CASSRHTGTSNYGYTF TGCGCCAGCAGCCGCCACACAGGGACCTCTAACTATGGCTACACCTTC
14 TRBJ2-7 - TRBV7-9 CASTRQGRLDEQYF TGTGCCAGCACCAGGCAGGGGCGCCTCGACGAGCAGTACTTC
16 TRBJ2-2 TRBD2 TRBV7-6 CASSPWTSGGDRELFF TGTGCCAGCAGCCCATGGACTAGCGGGGGGGACCGGGAGCTGTTTTTT
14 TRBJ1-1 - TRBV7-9 CASSLARAYTEAFF TGTGCCAGCAGCTTAGCGCGGGCCTACACTGAAGCTTTCTTT
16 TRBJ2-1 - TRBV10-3 CAISESWAGSYNEQFF TGTGCCATCAGTGAGTCGTGGGCAGGGTCCTACAATGAGCAGTTCTTC
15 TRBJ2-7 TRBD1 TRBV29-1 CSVDGAGGGTYEQYF TGCAGCGTTGACGGAGCAGGGGGCGGGACCTACGAGCAGTACTTC
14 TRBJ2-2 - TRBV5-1 CASSFSGTTGELFF TGCGCCAGCAGCTTTAGCGGTACTACCGGGGAGCTGTTTTTT
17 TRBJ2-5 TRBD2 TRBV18 CASSPPRLAGVAETQYF TGTGCCAGCTCACCACCGCGATTAGCGGGAGTTGCCGAGACCCAGTACTTC
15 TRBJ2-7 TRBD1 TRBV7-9 CASTQAETGGYEQYF TGTGCCAGCACCCAAGCCGAGACAGGGGGGTACGAGCAGTACTTC
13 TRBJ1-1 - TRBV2 CATSTGGNTEAFF TGTGCCACCTCGACAGGCGGGAACACTGAAGCTTTCTTT
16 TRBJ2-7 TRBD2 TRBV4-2 CASSQGLAGRSYEQYF TGTGCCAGCAGCCAAGGCCTAGCGGGAAGGTCCTACGAGCAGTACTTC
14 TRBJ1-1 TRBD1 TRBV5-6 CASSPGQGSTEAFF TGTGCCAGCAGCCCGGGACAGGGTAGCACTGAAGCTTTCTTT
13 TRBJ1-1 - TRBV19 CASSTILNTEAFF TGTGCCAGTAGTACGATACTAAACACTGAAGCTTTCTTT